These 4 T cell receptor beta chains were sequenced from one sample in a study of tumor-infiltrating lymphocytes in primary liver carcinoma listed by TCRdb under 2017. Sequencing was performed on an Illumina HiSeq 2500. A constant-region primer and ProtoScript II reverse transcriptase were used to reverse-transcribe TCRbeta-specific cDNA from roughly 0.5 ug total RNA. The TCRbeta libraries were prepared through three rounds of nested multiplex PCR following a slightly modified ARM-PCR procedure. Each of the first two PCR rounds ran for approximately 10 cycles and used multiplex TRBV1-TRBV30 forward primers together with a Cbeta reverse primer. Starting from the raw public reads, TCRdb applied fastp trimming at Q25, assembled clones with MiXCR and retained in-frame beta chains. Rows merge per CDR3 protein into single entries with the most common DNA and genes. The sample contains more than 150,000 distinct CDR3 sequences, over 50% of them found a single time. The ten largest clonotypes hold 70% to 80% of the sample.

Blood RNA was extracted from unsorted whole blood with TRIzol reagent; germline DNA came from the DNeasy Blood & Tissue kit. The specimen sequenced was peripheral blood. The receptors originated from a man in his forties or fifties with primary liver carcinoma and hepatitis B virus infection.

A note on this clonotype: At one end the junction does not follow the germline gene, possibly because of a read error. The chain links TRBV10-3 to TRBJ2-1; D tentatively reads TRBD1 or TRBD2 (5 bases each). The CDR3 has 14 residues. Germline-derived CDR1 and CDR2 are ENHRY and SYGVKD. In nucleotides, the CDR3 is TGTCCCATCAGTCTTTCGGGGACCGCGGGTGAGCAGTTCTTC. It encodes CPISLSGTAGEQFF.

About this clonotype itself: It may be a read error: a sequence one base away is much more abundant. The chain employs TRBV11-2 and TRBJ1-5; D possibly corresponds to TRBD1 (5 bases). The CDR3 sequence is 16 residues long. Germline CDR1 is SGHAT and CDR2 is FQNNGV. CDR3 protein: CAGSAGPPGSNQPQHF. In DNA, the CDR3 is TGTGCCGGCAGCGCGGGGCCCCCGGGGAGCAATCAGCCCCAGCATTTT.

This clonotype was seen a few times. The genes are TRBV6-5 and TRBJ1-6; TRBD1 aligns across 7 bases. The germline CDR1 and CDR2 sequences are MNHEY and SVGAGI. J was trimmed by 7 bases and V by 0 bases; bases with no gene match: 3. CDR3 size: 15 residues. The CDR3 here is CASSYSAGGNSPLHF. The CDR3 nucleotides are TGTGCCAGCAGTTACTCAGCAGGGGGGAATTCACCCCTCCACTTT.

As concerns this clonotype: An end of the junction does not agree with germline; a read error may underlie this. The J gene is TRBJ1-4, the V gene TRBV6-5; D is uncertain. The length of the CDR3 is 15 residues. Germline V gives CDR1 MNHEY, CDR2 SVGAGI. The CDR3 bases are TGTGCCAGCAGTTACCGGGCAGGTCGAGATGAAGAACTGTTTTTT. Translation: CASSYRAGRDEELFF.